This TCR beta chain was documented in a study of cytomegalovirus exposure and HLA in healthy donors (dated by TCRdb to 2017 to 2019). Looking at the study overall: An earlier analysis of roughly 570 of the donors reported under 300 Gb of sequence data and 100 million to 120 million unique TCR beta sequences obtained from roughly 170 million T cells. Four to six DR-DQ haplotypes were handled as single units for association and clustering, since linkage in the cohort was strong. Rather than using new phenotypic data, the later analysis identified candidate immune exposures from TCR beta sequences and from how often those sequences occurred across donors. Among the approximately 420 genotyped donors, about 85% belonged to the genetic ancestry cluster associated with self-reported Caucasian donors. Genome-wide SNP genotypes for about 65% of the roughly 700 donors were used in a later genetic analysis, which treated that subset as a discovery cohort. The aim of the study was to test whether cataloging public T cell receptors could identify signatures of past pathogen exposure. To study patterns of TCR occurrence, a later analysis re-analyzed previously published TCR beta repertoires from more than 550 donors and added high-resolution HLA genotyping. Using immunosequencing, the study profiled T cell repertoires from 550 to 750 subjects and related those repertoires to cytomegalovirus serostatus. Among 300 to 450 genotyped donors of the cohort, an average of approximately 250,000 unique TCR beta nucleotide sequences were sequenced per donor, around 20% of them non-productive. The number of typed donors differed by locus: roughly 629-630 for A, B, C, DRB1 and DQB1; some 500 for DQA1; over 600 for DPA1; and around 470 for DPB1. Approximately 330 gigabases of sequencing data and around 88 million unique TCR sequences made up an early release that covered 640 HLA-typed donors. The study combined high-throughput TCR immunosequencing, statistical association of individual TCRs with disease status, and machine learning to predict cytomegalovirus infection status. Alongside the repertoire data, information on donor age, sex, ethnicity and CMV serostatus was compiled. An earlier analysis of roughly 600 of the donors used high-throughput TCR beta sequencing to judge whether each TCR beta V gene segment behaved as functional or pseudogenic. Besides the first cohort of roughly 640 subjects, a separate validation cohort made up of around 120 different subjects was used. Every repertoire in the discovery cohort had been generated on one and the same sequencing platform. HLA typing covered class I and class II loci at four-digit resolution. What the study reported, not specific to this receptor: In an earlier analysis of fewer than 750 of the donors, most TCR beta V segments were observed in productive rearrangements about 87% or about 30% of the time, broadly matching IMGT annotations. A later analysis found that TCR association rates varied across HLA loci, with DRB1 alleles showing the most associated TCRs and HLA-C alleles the fewest. A cluster of highly shared sequence variants was judged likely to represent a technical artifact of the sequencing pipeline. Because HLA typing was missing for some donors at each locus, association tests included only the typed subset. In this cohort, only TCR beta chains were sequenced, and detectable features were limited by the absence of alpha or paired-chain data. V-gene and J-gene trimming of TCR beta chains was associated with a missense DCLRE1C variant in a later genetic analysis, and the association was replicated in an independent cohort. In vitro tests confirmed that three of the cytomegalovirus-associated TCR beta chains recognize cytomegalovirus antigens. According to a later analysis, most CMV-associated TCR beta chains appeared to be HLA-restricted, and the HLA associations seemed to be driven largely by CMV exposure. In a later analysis, HLA-associated TCR beta chains were found to be more clonally expanded and to have lower generation probabilities than equally common non-associated chains. In a later genetic analysis, fewer N-insertions in productive TCRs were reported among donors in an Asian-associated ancestry cluster than the roughly 700-donor mean. In the study, about 150 TCR beta chains were listed as associated with cytomegalovirus. Linkage disequilibrium might explain the correlated functional status among segregating V segments, but an unknown experimental factor could not be excluded. Roughly 17 rarely observed V segments, including chromosome 9 orphons, were excluded from the earlier analysis of almost 600 of the donors because counts were too low. Cytomegalovirus status was reported to be diagnosed by the classifier with high specificity and sensitivity in both the original and validation cohorts. Immune exposure information for the cohort was limited to CMV serostatus. A further reported finding was that TCR beta sequences accurately predicted the HLA-A and HLA-B alleles for most subjects in the first cohort. Several of the top co-occurrence clusters appeared to be linked to parvovirus B19, influenza, CMV and Epstein-Barr virus, according to a later analysis. When HLA alleles, especially DR and DQ, strongly co-occurred, attributing TCR associations to individual alleles was difficult. The authors suggested that the approach could potentially be extended to other disease states and immunological phenotypes. Roughly uniform sequencing depth across donors was assumed in presence/absence analyses, although this assumption may not hold. In a later analysis, over 15,000 TCR beta sequences were associated with specific HLA alleles at a false discovery rate of 0.05. Most TCR sequences were observed very rarely across donors, whereas some public TCRs were present in many individuals.

With regard to this clone: No antigen is known for it. The input lacks base qualities; no much larger clone sits a single base away.

Library construction relied on the immunoSEQ multiplex PCR assay. For the multiplex PCR, a mixture combining 60 forward primers for TCR Vbeta segments and 13 reverse primers for TCR Jbeta segments was used. A multiplex PCR assay on genomic DNA amplified the CDR3 region of rearranged TCR beta genes. Amplified TCR beta libraries were sequenced as 87-base-pair reads on the Illumina HiSeq System. In the authors' own workflow: A later analysis counted tens of millions of unique TCR beta chains across the 550 to 800 repertoires, and about 10 million of these chains were shared by at least two donors. A nearest-neighbor algorithm error-corrected the raw reads and collapsed the reads into unique sequences, merging closely related sequences to remove PCR and sequencing errors. To assign V, D and J gene segments, CDR3 sequences were aligned to IMGT reference sequences. Each retained sequence needed at least a six-nucleotide match to both a V gene segment and a J gene segment. Rearrangements were classified as productive when the CDR3 lacked stop codons and remained in frame with V and J, and all other rearrangements were classified as non-productive. Following IMGT convention, CDR3 was defined as the stretch from the second conserved V-encoded cysteine to the conserved J-encoded phenylalanine. The earlier analysis of some 600 of the donors excluded sequences that lacked an unambiguous match to a single V gene segment. An earlier analysis of 587 of the donors classified V segments as functional when productive rearrangements were above 56.7% and as segregating when the standard deviation between donors was above 5%. A statistical classification framework was built to diagnose cytomegalovirus status from the catalog of TCR beta chain sequences. In a later analysis, V and J genes were assigned by comparing TCR nucleotide sequences against IMGT/GENE-DB human TR gene sequences. Using the TCRdist pipeline, a later analysis assigned CDR3 sequences along with most-parsimonious VDJ recombination scenarios. A later analysis defined each TCR beta chain by its CDR3 amino acid sequence plus V-gene family, and excluded reads lacking a unique V-gene family. To address suspected cross-contamination and a sequencing artifact, a later analysis removed around 590 highly shared, low-generation-probability nucleotide sequences. A later analysis calculated a clonal expansion index for each public chain from normalized within-repertoire ranks of inferred template counts. A later analysis computed generation probabilities with a VDJ recombination model fitted to out-of-frame rearrangements, and checked the results against IGoR. Hypergeometric tests were used in a later analysis to score TCR-TCR, TCR-HLA and TCR-CMV co-occurrence, with a repertoire-size bias correction applied to the TCR pairs. A later analysis estimated false discovery rates by permuting HLA or CMV assignments 20 times. In a later analysis, co-occurring TCRs were grouped using DBSCAN, and TCRdist sequence similarity was added for clustering within HLA-allele-positive subsets. Co-occurrence clustering excluded repertoires with fewer than 30,000 or more than 120,000 public chains, plus five with anomalous nucleotide sharing. TCRdb retrieved this table from immuneACCESS and kept in-frame rearrangements only. Not all clones are present; in checked studies, unresolved V genes account for under half, and no reason is known for the remainder. V and J calls and clone size are given by that table; D and trimming were obtained from the DNA. For this sample the table gives 150,000 to 160,000 clones, of which 85% were detected only once. The ten largest clones represent 2.3% of the sample.

The cohort was made up of roughly 670 healthy bone marrow donors. Cohort members were all nominally healthy when sampled, although unrecorded immune exposures were likely present. The donor tested CMV seronegative and was one of the 352 seronegative cohort members. A peripheral blood sample was collected from each donor, and TCR beta sequencing was performed on peripheral blood mononuclear cells. The Qiagen DNeasy Blood Extraction Kit was used to extract genomic DNA from the blood cell samples. The sequence was collected from a woman younger than 35 in good health and CMV-seronegative. The material sequenced was PBMCs.

The DNA sequence follows: TGCGCCAGCAGCCAAGTAGGGGCGGGGGGGCCGGTAGATACGCAGTATTTT. This yields the protein CASSQVGAGGPVDTQYF. This receptor chain uses TRBV4-3 and TRBJ2-3, with TRBD2 matching 9 junction bases. The cysteine opens and the phenylalanine closes a CDR3 of 17 amino acids. CDR3 DNA is the only sequence kept; it has 51 bases, read in frame from the first base. The junction shows trimming of 1 base on V and 5 bases on J, and the gene matches do not reach 10 bases of it. CDR1 and CDR2, looked up from the germline V gene, are LGHNA and YSLEER.